The TCR beta chain under discussion was sequenced for a study of T cell responses to AZD1222 COVID-19 vaccine. General observations from the study: Spike-specific TCR breadth and depth both grew after two AZD1222 doses. It should be noted that donors were predominantly white British and more often female, and clonal diversity was possibly underestimated. Across the whole spike, CD4 TCRs peaked at regions 160-218 and 743-854. Within unmutated variant regions lay the reported targets of nearly half of spike-specific TCRs.

A remark on this clone: Antigen: not known.

The protocol was immunoSEQ multiplex PCR, while the TCRdb copy is restricted to in-frame clones and leaves out a portion. The top ten hold approximately 10% of the sample, which has 75,000 to 100,000 clones, almost 90% seen once. CDR1 MNHEY and CDR2 SVGAGI come from the germline V gene. CDR3 length: 14 amino acids. The V and J ends lost 6 bases and 5 bases, in that order; junction bases with no gene match: 9. The sequence was collected from an adult in good health. This sequence joins TRBV6-5 and TRBJ2-7; 8 bases are shared with TRBD2. The sample was peripheral blood, taken on day 0 of MenACWY control vaccination. DNA of the CDR3: TGTGCCAGCAGGCCGCCGGGACTAGTTCACGAGCAGTACTTC. It specifies CASRPPGLVHEQYF.